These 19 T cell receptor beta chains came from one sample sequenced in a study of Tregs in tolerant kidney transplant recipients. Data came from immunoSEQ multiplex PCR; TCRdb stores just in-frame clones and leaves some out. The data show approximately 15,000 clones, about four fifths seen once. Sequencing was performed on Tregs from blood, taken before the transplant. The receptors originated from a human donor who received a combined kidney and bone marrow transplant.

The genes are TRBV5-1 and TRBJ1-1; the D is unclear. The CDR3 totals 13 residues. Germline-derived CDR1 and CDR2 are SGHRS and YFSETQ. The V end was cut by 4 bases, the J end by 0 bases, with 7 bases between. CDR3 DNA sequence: TGCGCCAGCAGCCACAGATTGAACACTGAAGCTTTCTTT. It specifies CASSHRLNTEAFF.

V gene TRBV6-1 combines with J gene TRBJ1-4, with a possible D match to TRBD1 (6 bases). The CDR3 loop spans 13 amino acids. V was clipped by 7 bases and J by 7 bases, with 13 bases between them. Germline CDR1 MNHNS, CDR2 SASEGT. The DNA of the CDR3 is TGTGCCAGCACGGGCAGGGGTGCTGAAAAACTGTTTTTT. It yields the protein CASTGRGAEKLFF.

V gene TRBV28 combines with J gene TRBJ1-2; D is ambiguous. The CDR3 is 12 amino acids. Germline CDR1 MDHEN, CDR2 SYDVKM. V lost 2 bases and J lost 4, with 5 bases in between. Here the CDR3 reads CASSLGTYGYTF. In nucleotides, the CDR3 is TGTGCCAGCAGTTTAGGCACCTATGGCTACACCTTC.

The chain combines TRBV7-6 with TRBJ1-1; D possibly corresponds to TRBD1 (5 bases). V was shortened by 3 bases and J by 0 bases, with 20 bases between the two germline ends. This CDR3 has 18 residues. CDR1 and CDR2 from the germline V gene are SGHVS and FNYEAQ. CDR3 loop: CASSFAKMRTNMNTEAFF. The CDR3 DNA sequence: TGTGCCAGCAGCTTCGCAAAAATGCGGACAAACATGAACACTGAAGCTTTCTTT.

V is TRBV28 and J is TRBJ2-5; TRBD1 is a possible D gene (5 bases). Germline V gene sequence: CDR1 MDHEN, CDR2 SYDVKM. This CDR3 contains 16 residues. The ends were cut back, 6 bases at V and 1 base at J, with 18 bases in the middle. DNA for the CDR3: TGTGCCAGCAGAAAATTAAGGGGCAGTTCCCAAGAGACCCAGTACTTC. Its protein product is CASRKLRGSSQETQYF. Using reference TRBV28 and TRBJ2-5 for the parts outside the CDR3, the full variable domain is DVKVTQSSRYLVKRTGEKVFLECVQDMDHENMFWYRQDPGLGLRLIYFSYDVKMKEKGDIPEGYSVSREKKERFSLILESASTNQTSMYLCASRKLRGSSQETQYFGPGTRLLVL.

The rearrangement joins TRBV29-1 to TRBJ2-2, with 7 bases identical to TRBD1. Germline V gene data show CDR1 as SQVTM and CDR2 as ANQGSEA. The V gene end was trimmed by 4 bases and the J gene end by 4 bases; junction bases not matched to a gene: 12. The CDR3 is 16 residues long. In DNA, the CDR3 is TGCAGCGTTGCAAAACAGGGGCAATCGGGCACCGGGGAGCTGTTTTTT. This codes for CSVAKQGQSGTGELFF.

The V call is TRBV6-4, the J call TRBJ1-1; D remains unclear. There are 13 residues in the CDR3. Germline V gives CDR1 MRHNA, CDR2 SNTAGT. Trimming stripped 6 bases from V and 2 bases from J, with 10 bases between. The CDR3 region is CASRAQLNTEAFF. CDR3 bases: TGTGCCAGCAGAGCACAGCTAAACACTGAAGCTTTCTTT.

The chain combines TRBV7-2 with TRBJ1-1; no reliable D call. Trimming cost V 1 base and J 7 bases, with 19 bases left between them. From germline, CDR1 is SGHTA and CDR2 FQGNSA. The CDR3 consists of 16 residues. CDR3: CASSLGAGGVGVEAFF. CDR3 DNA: TGTGCCAGCAGCTTAGGCGCGGGAGGAGTGGGCGTTGAAGCTTTCTTT.

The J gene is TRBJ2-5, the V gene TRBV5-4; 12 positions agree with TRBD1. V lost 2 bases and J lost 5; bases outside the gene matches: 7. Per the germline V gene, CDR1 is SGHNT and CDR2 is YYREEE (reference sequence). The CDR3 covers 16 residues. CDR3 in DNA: TGTGCCAGCAGCTTTCCCGGGACAGGGGGCAAGGAGACCCAGTACTTC. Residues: CASSFPGTGGKETQYF.

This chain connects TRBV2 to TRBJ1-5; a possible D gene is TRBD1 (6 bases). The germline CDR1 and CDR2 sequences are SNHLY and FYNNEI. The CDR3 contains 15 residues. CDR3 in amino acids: CATGGGRRDNQPQHF. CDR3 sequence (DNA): TGTGCTACTGGCGGGGGGCGAAGGGACAATCAGCCCCAGCATTTT.

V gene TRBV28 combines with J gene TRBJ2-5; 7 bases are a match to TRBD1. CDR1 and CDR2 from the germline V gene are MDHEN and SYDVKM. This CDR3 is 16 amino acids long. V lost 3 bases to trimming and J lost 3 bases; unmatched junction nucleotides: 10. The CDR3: CASSFVRLDREETQYF. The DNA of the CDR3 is TGTGCCAGCAGTTTCGTACGTCTCGACAGGGAAGAGACCCAGTACTTC.

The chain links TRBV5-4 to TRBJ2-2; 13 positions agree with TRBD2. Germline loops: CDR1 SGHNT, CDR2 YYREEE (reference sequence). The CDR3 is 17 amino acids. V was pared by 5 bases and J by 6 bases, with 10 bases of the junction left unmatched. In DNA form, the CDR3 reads TGTGCCAGCAGTCCCGGACTAGCGGGAGAGGTCTCCGGGGAGCTGTTTTTT. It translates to CASSPGLAGEVSGELFF.

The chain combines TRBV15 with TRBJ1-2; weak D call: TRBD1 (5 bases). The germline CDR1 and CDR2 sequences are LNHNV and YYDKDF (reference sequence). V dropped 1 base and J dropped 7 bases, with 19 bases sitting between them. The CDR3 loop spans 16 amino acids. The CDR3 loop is CATSRGPSATVRGYTF. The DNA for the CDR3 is TGTGCCACCAGCAGAGGTCCCTCCGCGACAGTCCGTGGCTACACCTTC.

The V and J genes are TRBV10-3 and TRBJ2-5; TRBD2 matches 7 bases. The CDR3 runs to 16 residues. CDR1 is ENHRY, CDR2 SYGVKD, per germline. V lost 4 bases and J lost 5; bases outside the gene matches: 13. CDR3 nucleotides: TGTGCCATCAGTGTTGGGGAGGGGAGGTCTGGGGAGACCCAGTACTTC. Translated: CAISVGEGRSGETQYF.

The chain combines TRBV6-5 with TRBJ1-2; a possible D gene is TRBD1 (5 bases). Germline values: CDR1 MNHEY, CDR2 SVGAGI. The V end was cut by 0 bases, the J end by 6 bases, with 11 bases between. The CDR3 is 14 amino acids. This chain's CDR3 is CASSYSSQGHGYTF. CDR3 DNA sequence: TGTGCCAGCAGTTACTCTTCCCAGGGTCATGGCTACACCTTC.

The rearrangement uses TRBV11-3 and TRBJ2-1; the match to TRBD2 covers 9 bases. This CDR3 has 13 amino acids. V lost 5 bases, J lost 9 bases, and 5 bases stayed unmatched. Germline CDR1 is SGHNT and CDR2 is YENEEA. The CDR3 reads CASSRGRAGEQFF. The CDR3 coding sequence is TGTGCCAGCAGCCGCGGGAGGGCGGGTGAGCAGTTCTTC.

The CDR3 DNA reads TGTGCCAGCAGCCATCGACAGGCGCCCTACAATGAGCAGTTCTTC. It translates to CASSHRQAPYNEQFF. The chain uses TRBV6-5 and TRBJ2-1; D possibly corresponds to TRBD1 (6 bases). The CDR3 totals 15 residues. CDR1 and CDR2 from the germline V gene are MNHEY and SVGAGI. Trimming left V 6 bases short and J 2 bases short, with 14 bases between.

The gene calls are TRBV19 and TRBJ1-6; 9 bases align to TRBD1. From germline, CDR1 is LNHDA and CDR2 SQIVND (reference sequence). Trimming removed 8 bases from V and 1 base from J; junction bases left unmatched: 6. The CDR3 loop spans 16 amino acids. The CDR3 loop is CASRDRERSYNSPLHF. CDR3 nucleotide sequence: TGTGCCAGTCGGGACAGGGAAAGGTCCTATAATTCACCCCTCCACTTT.

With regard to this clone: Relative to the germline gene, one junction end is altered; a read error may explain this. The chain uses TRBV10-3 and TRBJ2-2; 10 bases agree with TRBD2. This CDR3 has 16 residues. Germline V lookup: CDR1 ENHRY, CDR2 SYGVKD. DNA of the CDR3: TGTGCCATCAGGGGGACTAGCGAATCGAACACCGAGGAGCTGTTTTTT. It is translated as CAIRGTSESNTEELFF.